This entry lists 23 T cell receptor beta chains sequenced from one sample in a study of T cells after yellow fever vaccination. TCRdb analysed the 5' RACE reads with MiXCR anew, one entry per CDR3 protein. Of 300,000 or so distinct CDR3 sequences in the sample, 13% were seen once. This sample comprised CD4+ T cells sorted from PBMCs, obtained 45 days after the yellow fever booster vaccination. The receptors stem from a man aged 30 to 45 who received the YFV17D yellow fever vaccine.

The rearrangement links TRBV20-1 to TRBJ1-4; a possible D gene is TRBD1 (5 bases). The CDR3 is 13 residues long. CDR1 and CDR2 (germline): DFQATT, SNEGSKA (reference sequence). V was cut by 2 bases and J by 7 bases, with 11 bases left in between. CDR3 residues: CSARQGIGEKLFF. CDR3 coding DNA: TGCAGTGCTAGACAGGGTATCGGTGAAAAACTGTTTTTT.

The chain has TRBV10-2 and TRBJ2-5; the D call may be TRBD1 or TRBD2 (5 bases each). V lost 6 bases to trimming and J lost 5 bases, with 25 bases between them. This CDR3 region has 17 residues. Germline V gene data show CDR1 as WSHSY and CDR2 as SAAADI. The CDR3 sequence is CASSGYNPGRAGETQYF. DNA of the CDR3: TGCGCCAGCAGCGGTTATAACCCGGGACGAGCTGGGGAGACCCAGTACTTC.

This clonotype was observed a handful of times. CDR3 loop: CASSVEDTQYF. CDR3 bases: TGTGCCAGCAGCGTCGAAGATACGCAGTATTTT. The J gene is TRBJ2-3, the V gene TRBV9, with unresolved D. The germline V gene has CDR1 SGDLS and CDR2 YYNGEE. The CDR3 contains 11 residues. V lost 2 bases to trimming and J lost 5 bases, with 3 bases between them.

This clonotype showed up just a few times. J is TRBJ2-7 and V is TRBV27; unclear D gene. The germline V and J ends were trimmed by 2 bases and 2 bases, with 7 bases remaining between them. The CDR3 sequence is 13 residues long. CDR1 is MNHEY, CDR2 SMNVEV, per germline (reference sequence). The DNA of the CDR3 is TGTGCCAGCAGTTTAAGGCGAGCCTACGAGCAGTACTTC. Translation gives CASSLRRAYEQYF.

V gene TRBV5-5 combines with J gene TRBJ2-7; 8 bases map to TRBD1. J was trimmed by 2 bases and V by 3 bases; bases with no gene match: 1. Germline CDR1 and CDR2: SGHKS and YYEKEE (reference sequence). This CDR3 has 13 residues. CDR3 loop: CASSWTGPYEQYF. The CDR3 nucleotides are TGTGCCAGCAGCTGGACAGGGCCCTACGAGCAGTACTTC.

V and J are TRBV13 and TRBJ2-7; D not resolved. The length of the CDR3 is 14 residues. Germline lookup yields CDR1 PRHDT and CDR2 FYEKMQ (reference sequence). Trimming shortened V by 4 bases and J by 6 bases, and 16 bases separated the two germline ends. The CDR3 DNA reads as TGTGCCAGCAGCTCCACCGGACCGGCCAGCGAGCAGTACTTC. Translation: CASSSTGPASEQYF.

This chain uses TRBV28 with TRBJ2-1; 10 bases fit TRBD2. Germline CDR1 and CDR2: MDHEN and SYDVKM. V lost 3 bases, J lost 7 bases, and 3 bases stayed unmatched. The CDR3 totals 14 residues. CDR3: CASSFPSGSNEQFF. The CDR3 DNA follows: TGTGCCAGCAGTTTTCCTAGCGGGAGTAATGAGCAGTTCTTC. Based on the CDR3 plus reference TRBV28 and TRBJ2-1, the full variable domain is DVKVTQSSRYLVKRTGEKVFLECVQDMDHENMFWYRQDPGLGLRLIYFSYDVKMKEKGDIPEGYSVSREKKERFSLILESASTNQTSMYLCASSFPSGSNEQFFGPGTRLTVL.

This clonotype was counted between two and nine times. J is TRBJ2-1 and V is TRBV7-9; TRBD2 aligns across 12 bases. The CDR3 totals 15 residues. The V and J ends lost 4 bases and 4 bases, in that order; junction bases with no gene match: 2. Germline V gene sequence: CDR1 SEHNR, CDR2 FQNEAQ (reference sequence). This CDR3 reads CASSYLAGGYNEQFF. The CDR3, as DNA: TGTGCCAGCAGCTACCTAGCGGGAGGGTACAATGAGCAGTTCTTC.

There are a few counts of this clonotype. The rearrangement uses TRBV5-6 and TRBJ2-7, with D possibly TRBD2 on 5 matching bases. V was shortened by 1 base and J by 1 base, with 12 bases between the two germline ends. The germline CDR1 and CDR2 sequences are SGHDT and YYEEEE. The CDR3 covers 15 residues. DNA of the CDR3: TGTGCCAGCAGCTTGACGGGAATGGGATCCTACGAGCAGTACTTC. As protein: CASSLTGMGSYEQYF.

The genes are TRBV18 and TRBJ1-6; D call uncertain. The CDR3 loop spans 17 amino acids. CDR1 and CDR2 (germline): KGHSH, LQKENI. Deletions cut 3 bases from V and 7 bases from J, with 19 bases between. CDR3 sequence (DNA): TGTGCCAGCTCACCCCCTAACGACTCTCTGCGGAATTCACCCCTCCACTTT. Translated, it gives CASSPPNDSLRNSPLHF.

The V and J genes are TRBV20-1 and TRBJ2-5, with D possibly TRBD2 on 7 matching bases. Looked up from germline, CDR1 is DFQATT and CDR2 is SNEGSKA (reference sequence). The length of the CDR3 is 18 residues. Trimming stripped 6 bases from V and 6 bases from J, with 32 bases between. CDR3: CSAELLGGRGGDPKTQYF. CDR3 coding DNA: TGCAGTGCGGAACTCCTAGGGGGGAGGGGCGGGGATCCCAAGACCCAGTACTTC.

V is TRBV7-2 and J is TRBJ1-3; TRBD1 is a possible D gene (6 bases). The CDR3 runs to 17 residues. V was trimmed by 3 bases and J by 2 bases, leaving 17 bases between them. Germline V gene data show CDR1 as SGHTA and CDR2 as FQGNSA. As DNA, the CDR3 is TGTGCCAGCAGCTTTCAGACCACAGGGTCAACTGGAAACACCATATATTTT. Amino acids: CASSFQTTGSTGNTIYF.

This clonotype has a handful of counts. The rearrangement joins TRBV28 to TRBJ2-2; D may be TRBD2 (9 bases). Trimming shortened V by 6 bases and J by 6 bases, and 23 bases separated the two germline ends. The CDR3 extends over 17 amino acids. The germline V gene encodes CDR1 MDHEN and CDR2 SYDVKM. The CDR3 coding sequence is TGTGCCAGCAGAACAGGGGGTATAGCGGGAGTAGCCGGGGAGCTGTTTTTT. Protein: CASRTGGIAGVAGELFF.

The chain couples TRBV4-3 to TRBJ2-1; D is possibly TRBD1 or TRBD2 (5 bases each). Germline assignment: CDR1 LGHNA and CDR2 YSLEER. Trimming removed 2 bases at V and 8 bases at J, with 19 bases between. CDR3 length equals 16 residues. DNA of the CDR3: TGCGCCAGCAGCCAACGGGGACCTGGCAGAGGTGATGAGCAGTTCTTC. Translated, it gives CASSQRGPGRGDEQFF.

This chain connects TRBV7-6 to TRBJ2-7; D is undetermined. The V and J ends lost 1 base and 5 bases respectively, with 12 bases between them. Germline V gene lookup returns CDR1 SGHVS and CDR2 FNYEAQ. The CDR3 runs to 14 residues. The CDR3 spells CASSLGARVDEQYF. In DNA, the CDR3 is TGTGCCAGCAGCTTAGGGGCTAGGGTTGACGAGCAGTACTTC.

This clonotype has just a few counts. The chain carries TRBV7-3 and TRBJ1-4; possible D gene TRBD1, 5 bases. V was pared by 5 bases and J by 7 bases, with 11 bases between. CDR1 and CDR2 from the germline V gene are SGHTA and FQGTGA. This CDR3 spans 13 amino acids. The CDR3 bases are TGTGCCAGCAGCCAGGGTTTTGGTGAAAAACTGTTTTTT. It is translated as CASSQGFGEKLFF.

This clonotype was seen a handful of times. V usage is TRBV7-9 and J usage is TRBJ2-7, with D possibly matching TRBD2 (6 bases). The CDR3 covers 13 residues. Trimming pared 5 bases from V and 5 bases from J, leaving 13 bases between. Germline V lookup: CDR1 SEHNR, CDR2 FQNEAQ (reference sequence). CDR3 amino acids: CASSVGWGDEQYF. In nucleotides, the CDR3 is TGTGCCAGCAGCGTAGGTTGGGGGGACGAGCAGTACTTC.

The V call is TRBV7-8, the J call TRBJ2-7, with 9 bases matching TRBD1. This CDR3 is built from 13 residues. Germline CDR1 and CDR2: SGHVS and FQNEAQ. J was trimmed by 8 bases and V by 3 bases; bases with no gene match: 5. CDR3 nucleotide sequence: TGTGCCAGCAGCTTCCGGGACAGGGATAAGCAGTACTTC. Encoded protein: CASSFRDRDKQYF.

This clonotype was observed a handful of times. V usage is TRBV6-4 and J usage is TRBJ2-1; possible D gene TRBD1, 6 bases. CDR3 length: 16 amino acids. Between the trimmed V and J ends, which lost 3 bases and 7 bases, there was a span of 19 bases. Per the germline V gene, CDR1 is MRHNA and CDR2 is SNTAGT. The CDR3 nucleotides are TGTGCCAGCAGTGAACTTGGGACACCGGGGTTTAATGAGCAGTTCTTC. This codes for CASSELGTPGFNEQFF.

This clonotype was seen only a few times. The V gene is TRBV27, the J gene TRBJ1-3; 9 nucleotides match TRBD1. The length of the CDR3 is 15 residues. The junction had 6 bases not matched to a gene; V was cut back by 6 bases and J by 3 bases. Germline CDR1 and CDR2: MNHEY and SMNVEV (reference sequence). The chain's CDR3 is CASRPTGGGGNTIYF. In nucleotides, the CDR3 is TGTGCCAGCAGACCTACAGGGGGCGGTGGAAACACCATATATTTT.

The V call is TRBV7-2, the J call TRBJ2-7; either TRBD1 or TRBD2 may fit D (5 bases each). The germline V gene encodes CDR1 SGHTA and CDR2 FQGNSA. V was shortened by 1 base and J by 6 bases, with 13 bases between the two germline ends. This CDR3 is built from 14 residues. CDR3 DNA: TGTGCCAGCAGCTTAGGAGGGGCCCCTGGCGAGCAGTACTTC. This encodes CASSLGGAPGEQYF.

The J gene is TRBJ2-5, the V gene TRBV6-1; D unresolved. There are 15 residues in the CDR3. The germline V gene encodes CDR1 MNHNS and CDR2 SASEGT. Trimming pared 2 bases from V and 5 bases from J, leaving 15 bases between. This CDR3 is CASSESADPWETQYF. Here the CDR3 DNA reads TGTGCCAGCAGTGAATCGGCGGATCCCTGGGAGACCCAGTACTTC.

This chain uses TRBV12-3 or TRBV12-4 with TRBJ2-3; D might be TRBD1 (6 bases). This CDR3 is built from 12 residues. Trimming removed 8 bases from V and 7 bases from J, with 13 bases in between. The CDR3 coding sequence is TGTGCCAGCCGTAAGGGGGTGAATACGCAGTATTTT. Encoded protein: CASRKGVNTQYF.